This TCR beta chain came from a study of T cells in narcolepsy. As for the study in general: Healthy controls were enrolled alongside patients with narcolepsy type 1 or type 2. Study findings and constraints: No autoreactive T cell clone sequences appeared in some memory CD4+ repertoires.

The table came from immunoSEQ multiplex PCR; TCRdb's copy has only in-frame clones and leaves some out. The repertoire holds about 40,000 clones, with around 88% as singletons. Comment on this clone: Its antigen is not identified.

CDR1 and CDR2 (germline): SGHVS, FNYEAQ. The germline V and J ends were trimmed by 4 bases and 5 bases, with 8 bases remaining between them. The CDR3 runs to 12 residues. The sequencing sample was made of CD45RA- memory CD4+ T cells from PBMCs. This clonotype originated in a human donor with narcolepsy. The chain employs TRBV7-6 and TRBJ2-5; D tentatively fits TRBD1 or TRBD2 (5 bases each). CDR3 nucleotide sequence: TGTGCCAGCAGCTCAGGGACGGAGACCCAGTACTTC. It yields the protein CASSSGTETQYF.